Below are 20 T cell receptor beta chains sequenced from a single sample in a study of blood T cell repertoires in COVID-19. The method was immunoSEQ multiplex PCR; TCRdb's version includes in-frame clones alone and lacks a portion of them. This sample carries approximately 170,000 clones, less than 90% of them seen once, and the ten largest clones take 6.5% to 8.5%. The specimen sequenced was peripheral blood. The receptors come from a woman in her 70s with COVID-19, enrolled during active disease.

This clone has a handful of counts. The sample has other DNA sequences that encode this CDR3 too. The V gene is TRBV7-9, the J gene TRBJ1-5; 9 bases fit TRBD1. The V gene end was trimmed by 4 bases and the J gene end by 4 bases; junction bases not matched to a gene: 2. The CDR3 contains 14 residues. Germline assignment: CDR1 SEHNR and CDR2 FQNEAQ (reference sequence). The CDR3 DNA follows: TGTGCCAGCAGCTCGGGACAGGGAAATCAGCCCCAGCATTTT. Protein product: CASSSGQGNQPQHF.

This clone was seen a handful of times. The rearrangement links TRBV3-1 (or the pseudogene TRBV3-2) to TRBJ2-1; 13 nucleotides line up with TRBD2. The germline gives CDR1 LGHDT, CDR2 YNNKEL (reference sequence). The CDR3 extends over 17 amino acids. The V segment lost 6 bases and the J segment 5 bases; nucleotides outside the gene matches: 10. The CDR3 DNA follows: TGTGCCAGCAGTAATCGGCCGGGACTAGCGGGAAACAATGAGCAGTTCTTC. This codes for CASSNRPGLAGNNEQFF.

The chain is built from TRBV19 and TRBJ2-2; TRBD2 aligns across 7 bases. Trimming at V came to 5 bases and at J to 1 base, leaving 7 bases not matched to a gene. CDR1 LNHDA and CDR2 SQIVND come from the germline V gene (reference sequence). The CDR3 totals 16 residues. The CDR3 DNA is TGTGCCAGTAGTGCGCGCGGGAGTCAGAACACCGGGGAGCTGTTTTTT. It encodes CASSARGSQNTGELFF.

Here the CDR3 reads CASSFIGGGAYNEQFF. The CDR3, as DNA: TGTGCCAGCAGTTTTATTGGCGGGGGGGCCTACAATGAGCAGTTCTTC. This chain uses TRBV28 with TRBJ2-1; TRBD2 aligns across 9 bases. Unmatched junction bases numbered 5, after V lost 3 bases and J lost 2 bases. The CDR3 contains 16 residues. Per germline, CDR1 MDHEN and CDR2 SYDVKM.

The rearrangement links TRBV18 to TRBJ1-3, with 8 bases identical to TRBD1. V shed 0 bases, J shed 0 bases, and the junction held 10 bases outside the gene matches. CDR3 length equals 19 residues. Germline V gene sequence: CDR1 KGHSH, CDR2 LQKENI. The DNA for the CDR3 is TGTGCCAGCTCACCACCGGCCGCCGGGACAGGAGTCTCTGGAAACACCATATATTTT. Translation: CASSPPAAGTGVSGNTIYF.

This sequence joins TRBV13 and TRBJ2-1, with a weak D call TRBD2 (5 bases). Germline values: CDR1 PRHDT, CDR2 FYEKMQ (reference sequence). This CDR3 spans 11 amino acids. The ends were cut back, 5 bases at V and 7 bases at J, with 6 bases in the middle. The CDR3 coding sequence is TGTGCCAGCAGCCGGGAAAATGAGCAGTTCTTC. This codes for CASSRENEQFF.

The chain recombines TRBV28 with TRBJ1-4; D call uncertain. Trimming took off 6 bases at V and 13 bases at J, with 12 bases between the two ends. The germline gives CDR1 MDHEN, CDR2 SYDVKM. The CDR3 covers 11 residues. CDR3 in DNA: TGTGCCAGCAGCCTCGCGGCAGCACTGTTTTTT. Protein sequence: CASSLAAALFF.

The CDR3 DNA reads TGTGCCAGCAGTTTGACAGGGGTGGATGGCTACACCTTC. Protein sequence: CASSLTGVDGYTF. The chain links TRBV2 to TRBJ1-2, with 8 bases lining up with TRBD1. The CDR3 is made up of 13 amino acids. V was clipped by 5 bases and J by 6 bases; unmatched bases: 5. Germline CDR1 and CDR2: SNHLY and FYNNEI.

This chain uses TRBV28 with TRBJ1-2; TRBD1 matches at 9 bases. The V gene end was trimmed by 5 bases and the J gene end by 7 bases; junction bases not matched to a gene: 8. The germline gives CDR1 MDHEN, CDR2 SYDVKM. The CDR3 length is 14 residues. The CDR3 nucleotides are TGTGCCAGCAGTCCGCGGGACAGGGTCGGTGGCTACACCTTC. This sequence encodes CASSPRDRVGGYTF.

The chain recombines TRBV18 with TRBJ1-4; 9 nucleotides line up with TRBD1. The CDR3 length is 17 residues. J was trimmed by 7 bases and V by 0 bases; bases with no gene match: 9. Germline lookup yields CDR1 KGHSH and CDR2 LQKENI. CDR3 protein: CASSPPNPDRGGEKLFF. The DNA for the CDR3 is TGTGCCAGCTCACCACCAAACCCGGACAGGGGAGGTGAAAAACTGTTTTTT.

The rearrangement joins TRBV30 to TRBJ1-2, with 10 bases fitting TRBD1. The V gene end was trimmed by 4 bases and the J gene end by 4 bases; junction bases not matched to a gene: 6. The CDR3 has 14 amino acids. Germline loops: CDR1 GTSNPN, CDR2 SVGIG (reference sequence). DNA of the CDR3: TGTGCCTGGAACCCGACAGGGGGCTCCTATGGCTACACCTTC. It yields the protein CAWNPTGGSYGYTF.

Only one count was recorded for this clone. The V and J genes are TRBV7-2 and TRBJ1-4, with D hard to call. CDR3 length: 13 residues. Looked up from germline, CDR1 is SGHTA and CDR2 is FQGNSA. Trimming stripped 2 bases from V and 10 bases from J, with 11 bases between. The CDR3 region is CASSLPQAGKLFF. CDR3 bases: TGTGCCAGCAGCTTACCCCAAGCTGGAAAACTGTTTTTT.

The chain uses TRBV7-9 and TRBJ1-5; the D gene is possibly TRBD1 (5 bases). CDR1 and CDR2 from the germline V gene are SEHNR and FQNEAQ (reference sequence). This CDR3 comprises 15 residues. V lost 2 bases to trimming and J lost 1 base, with 9 bases between them. CDR3 in amino acids: CASSLQGGSNQPQHF. The CDR3 region has the DNA TGTGCCAGCAGCTTACAGGGAGGGAGCAATCAGCCCCAGCATTTT.

V is TRBV5-1 and J is TRBJ2-4, with TRBD2 matching 7 bases. Germline CDR1 reads SGHRS; CDR2 reads YFSETQ. V shed 3 bases, J shed 6 bases, and the junction held 9 bases outside the gene matches. CDR3 length: 15 residues. CDR3 coding DNA: TGCGCCAGCAGCTCCTCCGTAGGGAGGGTAAACATTCAGTACTTC. The encoded protein is CASSSSVGRVNIQYF.

This chain joins TRBV30 and TRBJ2-3; a weak D match, TRBD2 (5 bases). The CDR3 has 15 residues. Trimming pared 4 bases from V and 7 bases from J, leaving 21 bases between. Germline V lookup: CDR1 GTSNPN, CDR2 SVGIG (reference sequence). The CDR3, as DNA: TGTGCCTGGAATTTTGGGAGCGAGGTGTTCTATACGCAGTATTTT. This gives the protein CAWNFGSEVFYTQYF.

This clone was recorded many times. V is TRBV5-1 and J is TRBJ2-7; D call uncertain. Germline V gene data show CDR1 as SGHRS and CDR2 as YFSETQ. V was trimmed by 1 base and J by 7 bases, leaving 15 bases between them. This CDR3 spans 14 amino acids. Written as DNA, the CDR3 is TGCGCCAGCAGCTTGAGCGCGGTTCCCTTGGAGCAGTACTTC. Residues: CASSLSAVPLEQYF. The entire variable domain, with the rest obtained from reference TRBV5-1 and TRBJ2-7, is as follows: KAGVTQTPRYLIKTRGQQVTLSCSPISGHRSVSWYQQTPGQGLQFLFEYFSETQRNKGNFPGRFSGRQFSNSRSEMNVSTLELGDSALYLCASSLSAVPLEQYFGPGTRLTVT.

The chain carries TRBV7-9 and TRBJ2-1; unclear D gene. The CDR3 has 14 amino acids. Looked up from germline, CDR1 is SEHNR and CDR2 is FQNEAQ (reference sequence). The V and J ends lost 3 bases and 1 base respectively, with 7 bases between them. CDR3 region: CASSFLDSYNEQFF. DNA for the CDR3: TGTGCCAGCAGCTTTTTAGATTCCTACAATGAGCAGTTCTTC.

This clone was seen only once. The chain recombines TRBV5-1 with TRBJ2-1, with D possibly TRBD2 on 5 matching bases. The V end was cut by 2 bases, the J end by 4 bases, with 16 bases between. Germline loops: CDR1 SGHRS, CDR2 YFSETQ. This CDR3 has 16 amino acids. The CDR3 protein is CASSFRATTNYNEQFF. The CDR3, as DNA: TGCGCCAGCAGCTTTAGAGCGACTACCAATTACAATGAGCAGTTCTTC.

The rearrangement joins TRBV29-1 to TRBJ2-7; 9 positions match TRBD2. V was pared by 5 bases and J by 2 bases, with 7 bases of the junction left unmatched. CDR1 and CDR2 (germline): SQVTM, ANQGSEA. This CDR3 spans 14 amino acids. The DNA for the CDR3 is TGCAGCGTTACTAGGACTAGCGCGACCTACGAGCAGTACTTC. The encoded protein is CSVTRTSATYEQYF.

This clone was recorded a few times. This chain links TRBV9 with TRBJ2-6; D not resolved. The V end lost 4 bases, the J end lost 4 bases, and 12 bases lay between the germline ends. CDR1 is SGDLS, CDR2 YYNGEE, per germline. This CDR3 comprises 15 residues. CDR3 sequence (DNA): TGTGCCAGCAGCCCCCGAGCAATAGGGGCCAACGTCCTGACTTTC. It yields the protein CASSPRAIGANVLTF.